The clone carrying this TCR beta chain was seen at least ten times. As yet, its antigen is unknown. This entry is derived from a study of neurological immune-mediated disorders. Study-level points and caveats: The repertoires of 18 of 34 multiple sclerosis patients fell into one related-CDR3 cluster (a possible signature) under phylogenetic grouping. HTLV-1-associated myelopathy had the most TCR clonal expansion, while multiple sclerosis had the least, a level that fell below healthy controls.

A single run covered 15-18 subjects with over 190 million TCR-beta sequences. MiXCR, applied by TCRdb to the 5' RACE reads, yields one record per CDR3 protein. The sample records about 60,000 distinct CDR3 sequences, approximately 3.6% being singletons. Germline loops: CDR1 KGHDR, CDR2 SFDVKD. With 6 bases removed from V and 1 base from J, the gap between germline ends came to 11 bases. The CDR3 contains 15 residues. This TCR came from a woman aged 55-70 years with multiple sclerosis. Source material: PBMCs. The chain uses TRBV24-1 and TRBJ2-2, with D possibly being TRBD1 or TRBD2 (5 bases each). The chain's CDR3 is CATSPGTVNTGELFF. CDR3 nucleotide sequence: TGTGCCACCAGTCCCGGGACGGTGAACACCGGGGAGCTGTTTTTT.